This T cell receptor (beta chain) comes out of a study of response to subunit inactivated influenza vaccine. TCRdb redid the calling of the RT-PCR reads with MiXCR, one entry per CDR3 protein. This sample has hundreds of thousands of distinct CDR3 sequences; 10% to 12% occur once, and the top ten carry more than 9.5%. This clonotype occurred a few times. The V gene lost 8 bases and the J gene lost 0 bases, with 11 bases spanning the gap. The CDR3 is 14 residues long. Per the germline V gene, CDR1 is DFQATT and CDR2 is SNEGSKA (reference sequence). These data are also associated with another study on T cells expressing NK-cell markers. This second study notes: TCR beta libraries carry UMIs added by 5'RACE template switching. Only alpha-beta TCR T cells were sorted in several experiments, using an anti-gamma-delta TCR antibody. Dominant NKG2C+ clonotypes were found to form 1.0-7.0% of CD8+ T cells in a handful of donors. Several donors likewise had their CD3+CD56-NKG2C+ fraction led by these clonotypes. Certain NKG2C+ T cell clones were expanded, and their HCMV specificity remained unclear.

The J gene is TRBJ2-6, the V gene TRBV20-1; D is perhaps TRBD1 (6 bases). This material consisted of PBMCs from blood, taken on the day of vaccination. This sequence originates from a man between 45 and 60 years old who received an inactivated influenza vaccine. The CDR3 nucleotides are TGCAGTACGACAGGAGGCTCTGGGGCCAACGTCCTGACTTTC. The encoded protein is CSTTGGSGANVLTF.